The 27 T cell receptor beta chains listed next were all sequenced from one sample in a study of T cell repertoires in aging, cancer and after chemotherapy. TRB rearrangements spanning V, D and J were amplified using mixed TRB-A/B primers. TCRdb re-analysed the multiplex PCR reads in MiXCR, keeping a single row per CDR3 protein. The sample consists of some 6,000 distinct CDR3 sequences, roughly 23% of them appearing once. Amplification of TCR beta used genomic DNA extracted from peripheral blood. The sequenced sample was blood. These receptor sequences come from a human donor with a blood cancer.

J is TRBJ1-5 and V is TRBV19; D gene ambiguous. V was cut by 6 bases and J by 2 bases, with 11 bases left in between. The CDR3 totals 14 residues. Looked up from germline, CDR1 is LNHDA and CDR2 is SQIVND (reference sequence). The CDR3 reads CASRPGSRNQPQHF. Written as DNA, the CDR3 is TGTGCCAGTAGGCCCGGGAGTCGCAATCAGCCCCAGCATTTT.

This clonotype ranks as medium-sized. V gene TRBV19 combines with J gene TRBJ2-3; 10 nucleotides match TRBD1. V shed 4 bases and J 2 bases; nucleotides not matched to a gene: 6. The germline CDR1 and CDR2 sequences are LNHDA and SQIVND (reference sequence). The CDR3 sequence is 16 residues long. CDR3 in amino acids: CASSKRTGGFTDTQYF. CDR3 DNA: TGTGCCAGTAGTAAGAGGACAGGGGGATTCACAGATACGCAGTATTTT.

This chain's CDR3 is CASRLARGANQPQHF. CDR3 bases: TGTGCCAGCAGACTGGCGCGGGGAGCAAATCAGCCCCAGCATTTT. The chain is built from TRBV12-3 or TRBV12-4 and TRBJ1-5; D is unclear. Trimming cost V 6 bases and J 4 bases, with 16 bases left between them. The CDR3 has 15 amino acids.

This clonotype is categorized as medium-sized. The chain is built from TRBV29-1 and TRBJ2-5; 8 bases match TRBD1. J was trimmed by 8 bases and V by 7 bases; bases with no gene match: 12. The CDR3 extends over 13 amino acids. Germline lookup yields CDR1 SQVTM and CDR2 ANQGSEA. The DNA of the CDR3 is TGCAGCGGGGTCGGGCAGGGGGCGAATACCCAGTACTTC. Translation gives CSGVGQGANTQYF.

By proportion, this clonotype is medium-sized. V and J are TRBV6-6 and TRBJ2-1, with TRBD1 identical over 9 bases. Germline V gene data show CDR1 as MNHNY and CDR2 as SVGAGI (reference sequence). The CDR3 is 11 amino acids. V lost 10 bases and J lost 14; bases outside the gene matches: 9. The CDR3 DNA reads TGTGCCACCGGATCCGGGACAGGGAAGTTCTTC. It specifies CATGSGTGKFF.

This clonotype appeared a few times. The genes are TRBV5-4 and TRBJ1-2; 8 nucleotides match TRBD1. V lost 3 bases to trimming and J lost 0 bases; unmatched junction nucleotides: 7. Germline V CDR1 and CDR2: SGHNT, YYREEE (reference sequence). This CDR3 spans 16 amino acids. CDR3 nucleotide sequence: TGTGCCAGCAGCTCGATGGGACAGGCTCCTAACTATGGCTACACCTTC. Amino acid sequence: CASSSMGQAPNYGYTF.

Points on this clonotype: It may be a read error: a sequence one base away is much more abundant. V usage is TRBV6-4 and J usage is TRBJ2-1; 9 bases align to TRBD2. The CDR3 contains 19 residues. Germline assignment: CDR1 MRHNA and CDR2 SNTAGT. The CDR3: CASSAGGGAVSSSYNKQFF. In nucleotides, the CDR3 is TGTGCCAGCAGTGCAGGCGGGGGGGCCGTTTCGAGCTCCTACAATAAGCAGTTCTTC.

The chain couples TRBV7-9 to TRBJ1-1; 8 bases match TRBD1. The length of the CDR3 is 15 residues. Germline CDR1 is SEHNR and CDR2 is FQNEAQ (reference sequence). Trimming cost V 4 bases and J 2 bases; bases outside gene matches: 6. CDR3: CASSSAGTGNTEAFF. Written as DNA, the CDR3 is TGTGCCAGCAGCTCCGCCGGGACAGGAAACACTGAAGCTTTCTTT.

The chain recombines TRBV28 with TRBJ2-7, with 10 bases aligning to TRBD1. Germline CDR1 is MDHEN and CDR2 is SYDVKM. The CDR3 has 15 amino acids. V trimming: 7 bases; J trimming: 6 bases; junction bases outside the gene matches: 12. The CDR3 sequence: CASISPGQGTLEQYF. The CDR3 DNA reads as TGTGCCAGCATCTCCCCGGGACAGGGGACTCTCGAGCAGTACTTC.

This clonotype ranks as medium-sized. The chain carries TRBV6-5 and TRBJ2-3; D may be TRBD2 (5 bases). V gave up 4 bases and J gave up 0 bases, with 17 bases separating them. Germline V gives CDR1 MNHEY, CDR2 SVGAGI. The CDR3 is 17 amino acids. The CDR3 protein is CASSSTQTRRSTDTQYF. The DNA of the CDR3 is TGTGCCAGCAGTTCGACCCAGACCCGGAGGAGCACAGATACGCAGTATTTT.

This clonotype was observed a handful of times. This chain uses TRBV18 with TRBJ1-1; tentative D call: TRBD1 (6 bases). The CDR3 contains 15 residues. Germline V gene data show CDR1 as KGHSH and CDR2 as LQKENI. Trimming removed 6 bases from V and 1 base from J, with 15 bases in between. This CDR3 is CASSPGRGSNTEAFF. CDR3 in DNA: TGTGCCAGCTCCCCGGGCAGGGGTTCGAACACTGAAGCTTTCTTT.

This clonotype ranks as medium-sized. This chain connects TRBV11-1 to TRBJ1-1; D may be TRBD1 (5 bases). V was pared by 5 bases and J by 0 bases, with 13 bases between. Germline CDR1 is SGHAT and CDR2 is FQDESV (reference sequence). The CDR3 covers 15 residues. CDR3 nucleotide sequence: TGTGCCAGCAGCGCCCCGACAGCCCTGAACACTGAAGCTTTCTTT. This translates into CASSAPTALNTEAFF.

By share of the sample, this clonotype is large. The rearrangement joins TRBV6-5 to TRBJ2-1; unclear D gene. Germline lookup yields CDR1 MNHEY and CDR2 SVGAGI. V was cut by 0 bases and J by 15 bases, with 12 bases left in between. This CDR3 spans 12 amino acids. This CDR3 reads CASSYSGQFLFF. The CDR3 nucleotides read TGTGCCAGCAGTTACTCGGGCCAGTTCCTGTTCTTC.

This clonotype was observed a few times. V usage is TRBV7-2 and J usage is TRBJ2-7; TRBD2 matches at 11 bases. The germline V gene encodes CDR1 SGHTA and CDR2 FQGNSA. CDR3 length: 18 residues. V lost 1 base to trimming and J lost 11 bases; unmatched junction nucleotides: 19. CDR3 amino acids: CASSLDVQYGLAGGLEYF. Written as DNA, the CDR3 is TGTGCCAGCAGCTTAGACGTTCAGTATGGGCTAGCGGGAGGTTTGGAGTACTTC.

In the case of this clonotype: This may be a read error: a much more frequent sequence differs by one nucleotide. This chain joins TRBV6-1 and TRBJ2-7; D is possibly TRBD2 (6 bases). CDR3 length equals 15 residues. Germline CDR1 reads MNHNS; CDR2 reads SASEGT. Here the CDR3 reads CASSELFWRGYDQYF. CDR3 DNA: TGTGCCAGCAGTGAACTCTTCTGGAGGGGCTACGATCAGTACTTC.

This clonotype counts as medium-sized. The CDR3 sequence: CASLGMNYGYTF. The DNA of the CDR3 is TGTGCCAGCCTAGGGATGAACTATGGCTACACCTTC. This chain links TRBV19 with TRBJ1-2; D ambiguous. The germline V gene encodes CDR1 LNHDA and CDR2 SQIVND (reference sequence). V lost 9 bases and J 2 bases, leaving 10 bases between the germline ends. The CDR3 contains 12 residues.

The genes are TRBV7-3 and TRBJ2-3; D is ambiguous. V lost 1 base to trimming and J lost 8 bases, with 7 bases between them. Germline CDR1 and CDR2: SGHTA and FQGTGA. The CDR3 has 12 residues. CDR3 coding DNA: TGTGCCAGCAGCTTAATCGTGGGTACGCAGTATTTT. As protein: CASSLIVGTQYF.

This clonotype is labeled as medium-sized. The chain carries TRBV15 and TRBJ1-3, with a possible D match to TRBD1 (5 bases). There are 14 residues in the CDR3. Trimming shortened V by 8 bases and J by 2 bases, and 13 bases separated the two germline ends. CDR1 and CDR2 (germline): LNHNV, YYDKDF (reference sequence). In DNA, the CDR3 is TGTGCCACCCGCGTCGGGGGGACTGGAAACACCATATATTTT. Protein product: CATRVGGTGNTIYF.

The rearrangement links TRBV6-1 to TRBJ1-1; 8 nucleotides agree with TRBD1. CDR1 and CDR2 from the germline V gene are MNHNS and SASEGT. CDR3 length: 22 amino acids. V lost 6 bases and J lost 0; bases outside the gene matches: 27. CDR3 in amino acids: CASRLYPVGQGVLPAMNTEAFF. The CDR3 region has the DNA TGTGCCAGCAGGCTATACCCAGTAGGACAGGGCGTACTACCCGCCATGAACACTGAAGCTTTCTTT.

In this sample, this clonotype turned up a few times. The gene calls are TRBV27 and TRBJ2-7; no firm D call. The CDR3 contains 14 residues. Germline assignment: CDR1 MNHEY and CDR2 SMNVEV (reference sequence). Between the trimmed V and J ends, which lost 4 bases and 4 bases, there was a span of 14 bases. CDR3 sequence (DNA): TGTGCCAGCAGTTCCCCCCCCCTTGTGTACGAGCAGTACTTC. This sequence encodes CASSSPPLVYEQYF.

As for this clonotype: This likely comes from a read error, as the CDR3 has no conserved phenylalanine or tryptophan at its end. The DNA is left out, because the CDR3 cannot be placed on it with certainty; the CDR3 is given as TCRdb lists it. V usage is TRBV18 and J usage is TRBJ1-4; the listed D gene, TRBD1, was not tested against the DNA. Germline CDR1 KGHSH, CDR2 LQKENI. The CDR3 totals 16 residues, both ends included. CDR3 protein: CARAGGQREKKEKRGC.

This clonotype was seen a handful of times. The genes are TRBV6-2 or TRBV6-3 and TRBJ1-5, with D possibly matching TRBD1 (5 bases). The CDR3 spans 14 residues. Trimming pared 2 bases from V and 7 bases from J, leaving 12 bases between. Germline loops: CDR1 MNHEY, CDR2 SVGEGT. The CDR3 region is CASSYTAGFQPQHF. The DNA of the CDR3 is TGTGCCAGCAGTTACACGGCAGGGTTCCAGCCCCAGCATTTT.

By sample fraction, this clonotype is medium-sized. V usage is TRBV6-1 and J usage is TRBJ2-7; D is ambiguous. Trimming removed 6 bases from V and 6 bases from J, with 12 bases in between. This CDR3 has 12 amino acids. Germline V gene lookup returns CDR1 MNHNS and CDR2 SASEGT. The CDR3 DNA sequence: TGTGCCAGCAGGAAGAAGGGTTCCGAGCAGTACTTC. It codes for CASRKKGSEQYF.

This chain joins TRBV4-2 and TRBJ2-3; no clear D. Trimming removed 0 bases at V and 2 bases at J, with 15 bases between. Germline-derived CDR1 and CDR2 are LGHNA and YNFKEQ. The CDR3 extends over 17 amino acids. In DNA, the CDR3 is TGTGCCAGCAGCCAAGAAGCCGCCTCTTTTTCCACAGATACGCAGTATTTT. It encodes CASSQEAASFSTDTQYF.

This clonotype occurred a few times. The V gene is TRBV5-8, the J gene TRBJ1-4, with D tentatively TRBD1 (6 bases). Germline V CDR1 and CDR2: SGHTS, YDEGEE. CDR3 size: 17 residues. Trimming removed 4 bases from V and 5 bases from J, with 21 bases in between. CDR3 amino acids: CASSLGRVTGLNEKLFF. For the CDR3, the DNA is TGTGCCAGCAGCCTCGGCCGAGTCACAGGGCTGAATGAAAAACTGTTTTTT.

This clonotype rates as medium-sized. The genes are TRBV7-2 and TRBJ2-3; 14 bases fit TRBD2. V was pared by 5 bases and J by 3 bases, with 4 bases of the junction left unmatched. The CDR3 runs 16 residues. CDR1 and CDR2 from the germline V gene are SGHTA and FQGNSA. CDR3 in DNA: TGTGCCAGCAGCATGGGACTAGCGGGGGTTACAGATACGCAGTATTTT. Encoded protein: CASSMGLAGVTDTQYF.

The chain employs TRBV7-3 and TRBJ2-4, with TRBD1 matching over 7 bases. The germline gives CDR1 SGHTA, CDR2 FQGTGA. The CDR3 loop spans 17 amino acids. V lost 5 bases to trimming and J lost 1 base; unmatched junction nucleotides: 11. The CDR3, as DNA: TGTGCCAGCAGCACGCCGCAGGGGGAGTGGGCCAAAAACATTCAGTACTTC. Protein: CASSTPQGEWAKNIQYF.